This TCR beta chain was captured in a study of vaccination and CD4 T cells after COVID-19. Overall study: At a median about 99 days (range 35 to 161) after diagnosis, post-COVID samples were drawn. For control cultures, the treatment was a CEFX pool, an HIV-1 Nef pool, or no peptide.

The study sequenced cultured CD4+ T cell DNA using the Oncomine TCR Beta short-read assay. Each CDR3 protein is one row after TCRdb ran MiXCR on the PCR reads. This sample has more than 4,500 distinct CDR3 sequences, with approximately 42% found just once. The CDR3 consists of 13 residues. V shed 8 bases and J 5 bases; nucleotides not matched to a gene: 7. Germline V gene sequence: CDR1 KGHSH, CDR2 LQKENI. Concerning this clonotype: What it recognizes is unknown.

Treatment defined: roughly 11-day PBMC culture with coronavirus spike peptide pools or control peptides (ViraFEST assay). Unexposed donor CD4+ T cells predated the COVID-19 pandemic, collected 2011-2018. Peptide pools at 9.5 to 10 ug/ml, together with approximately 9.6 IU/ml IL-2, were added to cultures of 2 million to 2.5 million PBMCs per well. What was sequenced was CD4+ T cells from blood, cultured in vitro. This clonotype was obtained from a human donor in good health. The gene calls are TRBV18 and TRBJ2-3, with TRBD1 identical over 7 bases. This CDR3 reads CASTDRVGDTQYF. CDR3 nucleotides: TGTGCCAGCACCGACAGGGTTGGAGATACGCAGTATTTT. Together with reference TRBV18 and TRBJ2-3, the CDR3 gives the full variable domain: NAGVMQNPRHLVRRRGQEARLRCSPMKGHSHVYWYRQLPEEGLKFMVYLQKENIIDESGMPKERFSAEFPKEGPSILRIQQVVRGDSAAYFCASTDRVGDTQYFGPGTRLTVL.